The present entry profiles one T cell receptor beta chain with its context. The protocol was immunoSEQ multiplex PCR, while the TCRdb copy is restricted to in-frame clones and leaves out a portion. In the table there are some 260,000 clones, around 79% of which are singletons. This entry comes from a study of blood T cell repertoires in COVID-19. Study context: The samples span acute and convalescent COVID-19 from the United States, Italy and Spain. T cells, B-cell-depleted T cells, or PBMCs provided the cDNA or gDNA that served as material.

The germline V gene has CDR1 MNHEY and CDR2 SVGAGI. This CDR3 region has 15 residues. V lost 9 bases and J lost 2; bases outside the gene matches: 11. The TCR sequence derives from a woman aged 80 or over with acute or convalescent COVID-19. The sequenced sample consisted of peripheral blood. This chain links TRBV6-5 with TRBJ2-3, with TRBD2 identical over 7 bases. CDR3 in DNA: TGTGCCAGTTTCGTCGGGGGGAGACCCACAGATACGCAGTATTTT. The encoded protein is CASFVGGRPTDTQYF.